These 7 T cell receptor beta chains came from one sample sequenced in a study of T cell changes during pregnancy in multiple sclerosis (dated 2019 in TCRdb). Libraries came from the immunoSEQ multiplex PCR assay. TCRdb re-hosts the immuneACCESS table, in-frame sequences only. Its copies lack some clones; in the studies checked, an unresolved V gene accounts for under half of them, and the cause for the rest is not known. Recorded for this sample are tens of thousands of clones; approximately 90% of them occurred a single time. Clones ranked in the top ten supply roughly 1.4% of the sample. The specimen was peripheral blood, collected before pregnancy. The origin of the receptors is a female donor with multiple sclerosis, enrolled in a pregnancy study.

The rearrangement joins TRBV13 to TRBJ1-4, with a tentative D call TRBD1 (6 bases). CDR3 size: 15 residues. V lost 5 bases and J 5 bases, leaving 15 bases between the germline ends. Germline V gives CDR1 PRHDT, CDR2 FYEKMQ (reference sequence). CDR3 DNA: TGTGCCAGCAGCCAGGGGAGGGACCTAAATGAAAAACTGTTTTTT. This sequence encodes CASSQGRDLNEKLFF.

The V call is TRBV5-4, the J call TRBJ1-2; no clear D. The germline CDR1 and CDR2 sequences are SGHNT and YYREEE (reference sequence). CDR3 length: 14 residues. The V end was cut by 4 bases, the J end by 5 bases, with 15 bases between. The CDR3 DNA follows: TGTGCCAGCAGCAGCAGGAGGGAGCTATATGGCTACACCTTC. It specifies CASSSRRELYGYTF. The full variable domain, with the rest looked up from reference TRBV5-4 and TRBJ1-2, is ETGVTQSPTHLIKTRGQQVTLRCSSQSGHNTVSWYQQALGQGPQFIFQYYREEENGRGNFPPRFSGLQFPNYSSELNVNALELDDSALYLCASSSRRELYGYTFGSGTRLTVV.

This chain links TRBV30 with TRBJ1-5; TRBD1 matches 9 bases. The CDR3 is 14 residues long. In germline, CDR1 is GTSNPN, CDR2 SVGIG (reference sequence). V trimming: 0 bases; J trimming: 4 bases; junction bases outside the gene matches: 1. The CDR3 DNA reads as TGTGCCTGGAGTGTCGGGACAGGGAATCAGCCCCAGCATTTT. Amino acids: CAWSVGTGNQPQHF.

V and J are TRBV10-3 and TRBJ1-1; 7 nucleotides align to TRBD1. After removal of 4 bases from V and 1 base from J, the junction contained 6 bases not matched to a gene. The CDR3 extends over 15 amino acids. CDR1 ENHRY and CDR2 SYGVKD come from the germline V gene. CDR3 protein: CAISGTGDGNTEAFF. The CDR3 DNA is TGTGCCATCAGTGGTACAGGGGATGGGAACACTGAAGCTTTCTTT.

This clone has a single count. J is TRBJ2-7 and V is TRBV6-6; 10 nucleotides align to TRBD2. Germline assignment: CDR1 MNHNY and CDR2 SVGAGI (reference sequence). CDR3 size: 15 residues. V shed 6 bases and J 2 bases; nucleotides not matched to a gene: 7. CDR3: CASSPIAGGTYEQYF. The DNA of the CDR3 is TGTGCCAGCAGCCCAATAGCGGGGGGCACCTACGAGCAGTACTTC.

The V gene is TRBV5-6, the J gene TRBJ2-5; no clear D. Germline loops: CDR1 SGHDT, CDR2 YYEEEE. This CDR3 has 15 amino acids. V lost 4 bases, J lost 1 base, and 14 bases lay in between. CDR3 residues: CASSPESVTQETQYF. CDR3 sequence (DNA): TGTGCCAGCAGCCCGGAGAGTGTAACCCAAGAGACCCAGTACTTC.

The chain links TRBV6-5 to TRBJ2-1, with D maybe TRBD2 (5 bases). This CDR3 contains 15 residues. Deletions cut 2 bases from V and 3 bases from J, with 11 bases between. Germline values: CDR1 MNHEY, CDR2 SVGAGI. CDR3 sequence: CASSYVLLDYNEQFF. DNA for the CDR3: TGTGCCAGCAGTTACGTCTTACTAGACTACAATGAGCAGTTCTTC.